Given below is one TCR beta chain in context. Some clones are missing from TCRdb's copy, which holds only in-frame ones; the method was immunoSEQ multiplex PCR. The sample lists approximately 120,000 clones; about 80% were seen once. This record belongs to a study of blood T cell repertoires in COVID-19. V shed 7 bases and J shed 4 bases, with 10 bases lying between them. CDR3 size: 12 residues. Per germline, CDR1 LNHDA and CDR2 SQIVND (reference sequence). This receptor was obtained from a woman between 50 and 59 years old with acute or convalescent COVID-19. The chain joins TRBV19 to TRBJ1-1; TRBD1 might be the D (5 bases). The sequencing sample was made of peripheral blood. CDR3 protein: CASMAQGTEAFF. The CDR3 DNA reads TGTGCCAGTATGGCGCAGGGCACTGAAGCTTTCTTT. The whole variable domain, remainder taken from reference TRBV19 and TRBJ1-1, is DGGITQSPKYLFRKEGQNVTLSCEQNLNHDAMYWYRQDPGQGLRLIYYSQIVNDFQKGDIAEGYSVSREKKESFPLTVTSAQKNPTAFYLCASMAQGTEAFFGQGTRLTVV.